These 13 T cell receptor beta chains were all obtained from the same sample, sequenced in a study of technical replicates of blood from several donors. Sequencing used immunoSEQ multiplex PCR; TCRdb keeps in-frame clones, though not all of them. The table has about 80,000 clones, about 92% seen once; the top ten hold 0.35% to 0.45%. The sample comprised T cells isolated from PBMCs. All receptors derive from a human donor in good health.

The CDR3 nucleotides are TGTGCCAGCAGTTCACAGGTCCCCGAGCAGTACTTC. Encoded protein: CASSSQVPEQYF. V usage is TRBV28 and J usage is TRBJ2-7, with a tentative D call TRBD1 (5 bases). There are 12 residues in the CDR3. Between the trimmed V and J ends, which lost 4 bases and 6 bases, there was a span of 10 bases. The germline gives CDR1 MDHEN, CDR2 SYDVKM.

This chain joins TRBV5-4 and TRBJ2-7; D ambiguous. CDR1 is SGHNT and CDR2 is YYREEE in the germline V gene (reference sequence). The ends were cut back, 0 bases at V and 3 bases at J, with 7 bases in the middle. The CDR3 has 13 amino acids. The CDR3 protein is CASSLAGFYEQYF. In DNA, the CDR3 is TGTGCCAGCAGCTTGGCCGGGTTCTACGAGCAGTACTTC.

The chain carries TRBV7-6 and TRBJ2-2; a possible D gene is TRBD1 (6 bases). The CDR3 length is 15 residues. Trimming left V 1 base short and J 3 bases short, with 9 bases between. Germline V CDR1 and CDR2: SGHVS, FNYEAQ. This CDR3 reads CASSLDRVDTGELFF. CDR3 nucleotides: TGTGCCAGCAGCTTAGACAGGGTAGACACCGGGGAGCTGTTTTTT.

This chain links TRBV28 with TRBJ1-2, with 10 bases identical to TRBD1. This CDR3 contains 19 residues. Trimming took 8 bases from V and 2 from J; bases not matched to a gene: 20. Looked up from germline, CDR1 is MDHEN and CDR2 is SYDVKM. The CDR3, as DNA: TGTGCCAGCGGCCGAGCCGCGGGACAGGGGTCTCCGGGAAACTATGGCTACACCTTC. The encoded protein is CASGRAAGQGSPGNYGYTF.

The V call is TRBV6-5, the J call TRBJ1-5; D is possibly TRBD1 (6 bases). This CDR3 contains 16 residues. The V end was cut by 0 bases, the J end by 5 bases, with 14 bases between. Germline V lookup: CDR1 MNHEY, CDR2 SVGAGI. The chain's CDR3 is CASSYSGRGIHQPQHF. CDR3 in DNA: TGTGCCAGCAGTTACTCGGGCAGGGGAATTCATCAGCCCCAGCATTTT.

The rearrangement links TRBV19 to TRBJ1-1, with TRBD1 as a possible D gene (5 bases). Germline lookup yields CDR1 LNHDA and CDR2 SQIVND (reference sequence). V lost 0 bases and J 0 bases, leaving 11 bases between the germline ends. This CDR3 region has 16 residues. The DNA of the CDR3 is TGTGCCAGTAGTATAGATGGGGGACTGTTGAACACTGAAGCTTTCTTT. Protein: CASSIDGGLLNTEAFF.

This chain joins TRBV4-2 and TRBJ1-2; D gene uncertain. Germline lookup yields CDR1 LGHNA and CDR2 YNFKEQ. This CDR3 region has 12 residues. V was pared by 0 bases and J by 13 bases, with 12 bases between. The CDR3 loop is CASSQEAGRCTF. The CDR3 nucleotides read TGTGCCAGCAGCCAAGAGGCTGGGCGCTGCACCTTC.

The CDR3 DNA follows: TGTGCCAGCAGTTTGGGACTAGCGGGAGACTCCTACGAGCAGTACTTC. This codes for CASSLGLAGDSYEQYF. V and J are TRBV6-6 and TRBJ2-7; 14 positions agree with TRBD2. The CDR3 consists of 16 residues. Germline loops: CDR1 MNHNY, CDR2 SVGAGI (reference sequence). Germline trimming cut 4 bases from V and 0 bases from J; bases unmatched to any gene: 2.

J is TRBJ1-1 and V is TRBV11-3, with D unresolved. The CDR3 spans 14 residues. The germline gives CDR1 SGHNT, CDR2 YENEEA. V was shortened by 5 bases and J by 1 base, with 11 bases between the two germline ends. The CDR3, as DNA: TGTGCCAGCAGCCCGAGAGGAGGGAACACTGAAGCTTTCTTT. Amino acids: CASSPRGGNTEAFF. Combining the CDR3 with reference TRBV11-3 and TRBJ1-1 gives the whole variable domain EAGVVQSPRYKIIEKKQPVAFWCNPISGHNTLYWYLQNLGQGPELLIRYENEEAVDDSQLPKDRFSAERLKGVDSTLKIQPAELGDSAVYLCASSPRGGNTEAFFGQGTRLTVV.

The genes are TRBV5-6 and TRBJ2-7; 11 nucleotides line up with TRBD1. CDR1 is SGHDT and CDR2 is YYEEEE in the germline V gene. The CDR3 has 14 residues. V lost 4 bases and J lost 4; bases outside the gene matches: 4. CDR3 in amino acids: CASSGTGGLYEQYF. CDR3 in DNA: TGTGCCAGCAGCGGGACAGGGGGTCTGTACGAGCAGTACTTC.

CDR3 bases: TGTGCCAGCAGCCGGGACATAGGGTACGAGCAGTACTTC. It specifies CASSRDIGYEQYF. The chain employs TRBV28 and TRBJ2-7; D possibly corresponds to TRBD1 (6 bases). This CDR3 has 13 residues. The germline V gene has CDR1 MDHEN and CDR2 SYDVKM. V was shortened by 6 bases and J by 4 bases, with 13 bases between the two germline ends. Using reference TRBV28 and TRBJ2-7 for the parts outside the CDR3, the full variable domain is DVKVTQSSRYLVKRTGEKVFLECVQDMDHENMFWYRQDPGLGLRLIYFSYDVKMKEKGDIPEGYSVSREKKERFSLILESASTNQTSMYLCASSRDIGYEQYFGPGTRLTVT.

The chain links TRBV6-1 to TRBJ1-1; 8 nucleotides agree with TRBD1. The V gene's germline CDR1 is MNHNS and CDR2 SASEGT. V lost 6 bases to trimming and J lost 0 bases; unmatched junction nucleotides: 6. The CDR3 totals 15 residues. CDR3: CASRPRQGMNTEAFF. The DNA for the CDR3 is TGTGCCAGCAGGCCACGACAGGGGATGAACACTGAAGCTTTCTTT.

V is TRBV19 and J is TRBJ1-5; 8 nucleotides match TRBD1. This CDR3 contains 15 residues. The V gene end was trimmed by 4 bases and the J gene end by 6 bases; junction bases not matched to a gene: 8. Germline V gives CDR1 LNHDA, CDR2 SQIVND (reference sequence). In nucleotides, the CDR3 is TGTGCCAGTAGTAACCCCGGACAGGGTAGTCAGCCCCAGCATTTT. Amino acids: CASSNPGQGSQPQHF.